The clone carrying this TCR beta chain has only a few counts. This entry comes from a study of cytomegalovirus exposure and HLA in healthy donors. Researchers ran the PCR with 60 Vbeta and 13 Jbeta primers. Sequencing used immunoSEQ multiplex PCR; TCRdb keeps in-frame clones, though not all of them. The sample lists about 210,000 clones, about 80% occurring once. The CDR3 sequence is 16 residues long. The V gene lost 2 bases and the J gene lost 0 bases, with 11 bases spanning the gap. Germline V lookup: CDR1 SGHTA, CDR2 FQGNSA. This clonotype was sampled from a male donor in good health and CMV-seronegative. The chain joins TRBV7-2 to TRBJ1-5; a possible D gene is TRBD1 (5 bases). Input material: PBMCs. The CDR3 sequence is CASSLSTRVSNQPQHF. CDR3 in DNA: TGTGCCAGCAGCTTAAGTACCAGGGTTAGCAATCAGCCCCAGCATTTT.